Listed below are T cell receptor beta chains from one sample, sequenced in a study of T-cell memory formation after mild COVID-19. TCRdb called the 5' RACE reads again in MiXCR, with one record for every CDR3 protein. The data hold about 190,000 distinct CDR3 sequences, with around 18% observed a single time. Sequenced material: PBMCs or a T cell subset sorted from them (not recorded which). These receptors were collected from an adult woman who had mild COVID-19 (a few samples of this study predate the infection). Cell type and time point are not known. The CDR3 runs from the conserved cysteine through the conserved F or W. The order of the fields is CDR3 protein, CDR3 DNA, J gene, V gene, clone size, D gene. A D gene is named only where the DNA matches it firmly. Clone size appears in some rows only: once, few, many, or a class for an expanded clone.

CDR3aa: CSAEGRFYEQYF
CDR3nt: TGCAGCGCCGAAGGGAGGTTCTACGAGCAGTACTTC
j_gene: TRBJ2-7
v_gene: TRBV29-1
abundance: few
d_gene: -

CDR3aa: CASSQDLAGGPVTQYF
CDR3nt: TGCGCCAGCAGCCAAGATTTGGCGGGGGGGCCTGTGACCCAGTACTTC
j_gene: TRBJ2-5
v_gene: TRBV4-1
abundance: many
d_gene: TRBD2

CDR3aa: CASSGQGPTNEKLFF
CDR3nt: TGTGCCAGCAGCGGACAGGGGCCAACTAATGAAAAACTGTTTTTT
j_gene: TRBJ1-4
v_gene: TRBV6-6
abundance: -
d_gene: TRBD1

CDR3aa: CASSLAGVLNEQFF
CDR3nt: TGCGCCAGCTCACTAGCGGGAGTCTTAAATGAGCAGTTCTTC
j_gene: TRBJ2-1
v_gene: TRBV4-1
abundance: -
d_gene: TRBD2

CDR3aa: CAWRPRQGSGANVLTF
CDR3nt: TGTGCCTGGAGGCCGAGACAGGGCTCTGGGGCCAACGTCCTGACTTTC
j_gene: TRBJ2-6
v_gene: TRBV30
abundance: few
d_gene: TRBD1

CDR3aa: CASSFYNYEQYF
CDR3nt: TGTGCCAGCAGCTTTTACAACTACGAGCAGTACTTC
j_gene: TRBJ2-7
v_gene: TRBV11-2
abundance: many
d_gene: -

CDR3aa: CSYEYQGTRLYEQFF
CDR3nt: TGCAGCTATGAGTATCAGGGAACTAGGCTATATGAGCAGTTCTTC
j_gene: TRBJ2-1
v_gene: TRBV29-1
abundance: many
d_gene: -

CDR3aa: CASAYSATNEKLFF
CDR3nt: TGTGCCAGCGCCTACAGTGCAACTAATGAAAAACTGTTTTTT
j_gene: TRBJ1-4
v_gene: TRBV7-2
abundance: few
d_gene: -

CDR3aa: CSASLSVGRTEAFF
CDR3nt: TGCAGTGCTAGTCTTTCGGTGGGGCGCACTGAAGCTTTCTTT
j_gene: TRBJ1-1
v_gene: TRBV20-1
abundance: -
d_gene: -

CDR3aa: CSATSSGSVDTQYF
CDR3nt: TGCAGTGCTACCTCTAGCGGGAGTGTAGATACGCAGTATTTT
j_gene: TRBJ2-3
v_gene: TRBV20-1
abundance: -
d_gene: TRBD2

CDR3aa: CASSPGLSNTEAFF
CDR3nt: TGTGCCAGCTCACCGGGACTTTCGAACACTGAAGCTTTCTTT
j_gene: TRBJ1-1
v_gene: TRBV12-3/TRBV12-4
abundance: -
d_gene: -

CDR3aa: CSALAGGSTDTQYF
CDR3nt: TGCAGTGCTCTAGCGGGAGGGAGCACAGATACGCAGTATTTT
j_gene: TRBJ2-3
v_gene: TRBV20-1
abundance: -
d_gene: TRBD2

CDR3aa: CATSDLLETQYF
CDR3nt: TGTGCCACCAGTGATTTGTTAGAGACCCAGTACTTC
j_gene: TRBJ2-5
v_gene: TRBV24-1
abundance: few
d_gene: -

CDR3aa: CSVSYGTQYF
CDR3nt: TGCAGCGTGTCCTACGGTACGCAGTATTTT
j_gene: TRBJ2-3
v_gene: TRBV29-1
abundance: few
d_gene: -

CDR3aa: CASSNLALSGTQYF
CDR3nt: TGTGCCAGCAGCAATTTAGCCCTCTCTGGCACCCAGTACTTC
j_gene: TRBJ2-5
v_gene: TRBV6-6
abundance: few
d_gene: -

CDR3aa: CASSGLGSIGELFF
CDR3nt: TGTGCCAGCAGTGGACTGGGGAGTATCGGGGAGCTGTTTTTT
j_gene: TRBJ2-2
v_gene: TRBV25-1
abundance: few
d_gene: -

CDR3aa: CASSSASTSSTDTQYF
CDR3nt: TGTGCCAGCAGTTCGGCATCCACTAGTAGCACAGATACGCAGTATTTT
j_gene: TRBJ2-3
v_gene: TRBV12-3/TRBV12-4
abundance: -
d_gene: -

CDR3aa: CSARKGLAGGTDTQYF
CDR3nt: TGCAGTGCTAGAAAGGGACTAGCGGGAGGAACAGATACGCAGTATTTT
j_gene: TRBJ2-3
v_gene: TRBV20-1
abundance: few
d_gene: TRBD2

CDR3aa: CSAPRQGGIGYTF
CDR3nt: TGCAGTGCTCCCCGACAGGGGGGGATAGGCTACACCTTC
j_gene: TRBJ1-2
v_gene: TRBV20-1
abundance: many
d_gene: TRBD1

CDR3aa: CASSQEEGLNTGELFF
CDR3nt: TGCGCCAGCAGCCAAGAGGAGGGCTTGAACACCGGGGAGCTGTTTTTT
j_gene: TRBJ2-2
v_gene: TRBV4-1
abundance: -
d_gene: -

CDR3aa: CASSLGPGTGIYEQYF
CDR3nt: TGTGCCAGCAGCTTAGGACCCGGGACAGGGATCTACGAGCAGTACTTC
j_gene: TRBJ2-7
v_gene: TRBV7-9
abundance: few
d_gene: TRBD1

CDR3aa: CSARVFGDTQYF
CDR3nt: TGCAGTGCTAGAGTCTTTGGGGACACGCAGTATTTT
j_gene: TRBJ2-3
v_gene: TRBV20-1
abundance: -
d_gene: -

CDR3aa: CSALTELTGELFF
CDR3nt: TGCAGTGCCCTGACAGAACTAACCGGGGAGCTGTTTTTT
j_gene: TRBJ2-2
v_gene: TRBV20-1
abundance: few
d_gene: -

CDR3aa: CSARDATGRASGSYNEQFF
CDR3nt: TGCAGTGCTAGAGATGCGACGGGGAGAGCCTCGGGCTCCTACAATGAGCAGTTCTTC
j_gene: TRBJ2-1
v_gene: TRBV20-1
abundance: few
d_gene: -

CDR3aa: CASSRTGGADYGYTF
CDR3nt: TGTGCCAGCAGCCGAACAGGGGGCGCTGACTATGGCTACACCTTC
j_gene: TRBJ1-2
v_gene: TRBV6-6
abundance: few
d_gene: TRBD1

CDR3aa: CASSLADPQYF
CDR3nt: TGTGCCAGCAGTTTAGCCGATCCGCAGTATTTT
j_gene: TRBJ2-3
v_gene: TRBV12-3/TRBV12-4
abundance: -
d_gene: -

CDR3aa: CSVGGHGGTEAFF
CDR3nt: TGCAGCGTTGGGGGACACGGGGGGACTGAAGCTTTCTTT
j_gene: TRBJ1-1
v_gene: TRBV29-1
abundance: -
d_gene: -

CDR3aa: CASSDKMEGGYTF
CDR3nt: TGTGCCAGCAGTGATAAAATGGAGGGTGGCTACACCTTC
j_gene: TRBJ1-2
v_gene: TRBV6-1
abundance: -
d_gene: -

CDR3aa: CASSSGTGLETEAFF
CDR3nt: TGTGCCAGCAGCTCAGGGACAGGGCTGGAGACTGAAGCTTTCTTT
j_gene: TRBJ1-1
v_gene: TRBV11-3
abundance: few
d_gene: TRBD1

CDR3aa: CSAQGAYTEAFF
CDR3nt: TGCAGTGCACAGGGGGCTTACACTGAAGCTTTCTTT
j_gene: TRBJ1-1
v_gene: TRBV20-1
abundance: -
d_gene: TRBD1

CDR3aa: CSASAPLKKNSGRRATDTQYF
CDR3nt: TGCAGTGCTAGTGCGCCGCTCAAGAAAAATAGCGGGAGGAGAGCCACAGATACGCAGTATTTT
j_gene: TRBJ2-3
v_gene: TRBV20-1
abundance: many
d_gene: TRBD2

CDR3aa: CASNQGGNLGSPLHF
CDR3nt: TGTGCCAGCAACCAGGGGGGGAACCTAGGTTCACCCCTCCACTTT
j_gene: TRBJ1-6
v_gene: TRBV2
abundance: many
d_gene: TRBD1

CDR3aa: CSVDGVEDGYTF
CDR3nt: TGCAGCGTTGATGGGGTAGAGGATGGCTACACCTTC
j_gene: TRBJ1-2
v_gene: TRBV29-1
abundance: many
d_gene: -

CDR3aa: CASSSSPRDTDTQYF
CDR3nt: TGTGCCAGCAGCTCCTCTCCACGGGACACCGATACGCAGTATTTT
j_gene: TRBJ2-3
v_gene: TRBV5-6
abundance: -
d_gene: -

CDR3aa: CASSLDRGGTEAFF
CDR3nt: TGTGCCAGCAGCTTAGACAGGGGCGGTACTGAAGCTTTCTTT
j_gene: TRBJ1-1
v_gene: TRBV5-1
abundance: many
d_gene: TRBD1

CDR3aa: CASRKSGSANEQFF
CDR3nt: TGTGCCAGTAGAAAGTCAGGGAGCGCGAATGAGCAGTTCTTC
j_gene: TRBJ2-1
v_gene: TRBV6-2/TRBV6-3
abundance: few
d_gene: -

CDR3aa: CASSEGSTGYTF
CDR3nt: TGCGCCAGCAGTGAGGGCTCAACTGGCTACACCTTC
j_gene: TRBJ1-2
v_gene: TRBV5-1
abundance: -
d_gene: -

CDR3aa: CSASCRGDRVHNEQFF
CDR3nt: TGCAGTGCTAGTTGCCGCGGGGACAGGGTTCACAATGAGCAGTTCTTC
j_gene: TRBJ2-1
v_gene: TRBV20-1
abundance: -
d_gene: TRBD1

CDR3aa: CASSQGAKGRYGYTF
CDR3nt: TGCGCCAGCAGTCAAGGGGCGAAGGGACGCTATGGCTACACCTTC
j_gene: TRBJ1-2
v_gene: TRBV4-1
abundance: -
d_gene: -

CDR3aa: CASSQYVRGRNEQYF
CDR3nt: TGTGCCAGCAGCCAATATGTTCGGGGGCGCAACGAGCAGTACTTC
j_gene: TRBJ2-7
v_gene: TRBV14
abundance: -
d_gene: -

CDR3aa: CSAREGNTGELFF
CDR3nt: TGCAGTGCTAGAGAGGGTAACACCGGGGAGCTGTTTTTT
j_gene: TRBJ2-2
v_gene: TRBV20-1
abundance: few
d_gene: -

CDR3aa: CASSQASGVNEQFF
CDR3nt: TGCGCCAGCAGCCAAGCGAGCGGGGTGAATGAGCAGTTCTTC
j_gene: TRBJ2-1
v_gene: TRBV4-1
abundance: -
d_gene: TRBD2

CDR3aa: CASSQDRPGEQFF
CDR3nt: TGCGCCAGCAGCCAAGACCGACCTGGTGAGCAGTTCTTC
j_gene: TRBJ2-1
v_gene: TRBV4-3
abundance: few
d_gene: -

CDR3aa: CSAREASPRTDTQYF
CDR3nt: TGCAGTGCTAGAGAAGCGAGTCCACGCACAGATACGCAGTATTTT
j_gene: TRBJ2-3
v_gene: TRBV20-1
abundance: many
d_gene: -

CDR3aa: CASSPALPGSYEQYF
CDR3nt: TGCGCCAGCAGCCCGGCCCTACCAGGGTCCTACGAGCAGTACTTC
j_gene: TRBJ2-7
v_gene: TRBV5-1
abundance: many
d_gene: -